These T cell receptor beta chains were read from a single sample in a study of cytomegalovirus exposure and HLA in healthy donors. The assay was immunoSEQ multiplex PCR, and TCRdb's table has in-frame clones only and misses some. The data show about 55,000 clones, 55% to 85% seen once. Sequenced sample: PBMCs. These receptors all come from a man between 35 and 55 years old in good health and CMV-seropositive. The CDR3 runs from the conserved cysteine through the conserved F or W. Each record gives: clone size, J gene, V gene, D gene, CDR3 protein, CDR3 DNA. A D gene is named only where the DNA matches it firmly. Part of the rows lack a size; the others show once, few, many or a class for expanded clones.

abundance: -
j_gene: TRBJ2-7
v_gene: TRBV11-2
d_gene: -
CDR3aa: CASSLPRRSYEQYF
CDR3nt: TGTGCCAGCAGCTTACCCCGGAGGTCCTACGAGCAGTACTTC

abundance: -
j_gene: TRBJ1-2
v_gene: TRBV20-1
d_gene: -
CDR3aa: CSAGHTRGYTF
CDR3nt: TGCAGTGCTGGGCATACCCGGGGCTACACCTTC

abundance: -
j_gene: TRBJ1-2
v_gene: TRBV5-1
d_gene: -
CDR3aa: CASSSATTGYGYTF
CDR3nt: TGCGCCAGCAGCTCAGCTACGACAGGCTATGGCTACACCTTC

abundance: -
j_gene: TRBJ2-5
v_gene: TRBV7-9
d_gene: -
CDR3aa: CASSLARGGRETQYF
CDR3nt: TGTGCCAGCAGCTTAGCGCGCGGGGGCCGTGAGACCCAGTACTTC

abundance: -
j_gene: TRBJ1-1
v_gene: TRBV2
d_gene: -
CDR3aa: CASSDRGDTEAFF
CDR3nt: TGTGCCAGCAGTGACAGGGGTGACACTGAAGCTTTCTTT

abundance: -
j_gene: TRBJ1-6
v_gene: TRBV5-6
d_gene: -
CDR3aa: CASSPGAYGGISSPLHF
CDR3nt: TGTGCCAGCAGCCCCGGGGCATACGGGGGGATAAGTTCACCCCTCCACTTT

abundance: few
j_gene: TRBJ2-2
v_gene: TRBV7-6
d_gene: -
CDR3aa: CASSLNSNTGELFF
CDR3nt: TGTGCCAGCAGCTTGAACTCGAACACCGGGGAGCTGTTTTTT

abundance: -
j_gene: TRBJ2-7
v_gene: TRBV7-9
d_gene: -
CDR3aa: CASSRGPPKRLYEQYF
CDR3nt: TGTGCCAGCAGCCGCGGTCCCCCCAAGCGGCTGTACGAGCAGTACTTC

abundance: once
j_gene: TRBJ2-7
v_gene: TRBV4-1
d_gene: -
CDR3aa: CASSQGLDPYEQYF
CDR3nt: TGCGCCAGCAGCCAAGGACTAGATCCCTACGAGCAGTACTTC

abundance: few
j_gene: TRBJ2-7
v_gene: TRBV5-5
d_gene: -
CDR3aa: CASSLGVRSYEQYF
CDR3nt: TGTGCCAGCAGCTTGGGCGTCAGGTCCTACGAGCAGTACTTC

abundance: few
j_gene: TRBJ2-2
v_gene: TRBV19
d_gene: -
CDR3aa: CASKRSTNTGELFF
CDR3nt: TGTGCCAGTAAAAGGAGCACGAACACCGGGGAGCTGTTTTTT

abundance: -
j_gene: TRBJ2-7
v_gene: TRBV6-4
d_gene: TRBD1
CDR3aa: CASSDIRQDREFEQYF
CDR3nt: TGTGCCAGCAGTGACATTCGACAGGACAGGGAATTCGAGCAGTACTTC

abundance: -
j_gene: TRBJ2-2
v_gene: TRBV7-2
d_gene: TRBD2
CDR3aa: CATLRRGEVIGNTGELFF
CDR3nt: TGTGCCACCCTTCGGCGGGGGGAGGTTATAGGGAACACCGGGGAGCTGTTTTTT

abundance: -
j_gene: TRBJ1-1
v_gene: TRBV9
d_gene: -
CDR3aa: CASSPGLGDTEAFF
CDR3nt: TGTGCCAGCAGCCCGGGACTTGGGGACACTGAAGCTTTCTTT

abundance: -
j_gene: TRBJ2-1
v_gene: TRBV7-9
d_gene: -
CDR3aa: CASSAWAGAYNEQFF
CDR3nt: TGTGCCAGCAGCGCCTGGGCAGGGGCTTACAATGAGCAGTTCTTC

abundance: -
j_gene: TRBJ1-5
v_gene: TRBV4-1
d_gene: -
CDR3aa: CASSQDEGQDQPQHF
CDR3nt: TGCGCCAGCAGCCAAGATGAGGGACAAGATCAGCCCCAGCATTTT

abundance: once
j_gene: TRBJ2-1
v_gene: TRBV2
d_gene: TRBD1
CDR3aa: CASKRDRGDNEQFF
CDR3nt: TGTGCCAGCAAGCGGGACAGGGGGGACAATGAGCAGTTCTTC

abundance: -
j_gene: TRBJ1-1
v_gene: TRBV11-1
d_gene: -
CDR3aa: CAGSSIDTNTEAFF
CDR3nt: TGTGCCGGCAGCTCAATAGACACTAACACTGAAGCTTTCTTT

abundance: -
j_gene: TRBJ1-2
v_gene: TRBV6-1
d_gene: -
CDR3aa: CAGSSGDYGYTF
CDR3nt: TGTGCCGGCTCGAGCGGTGACTATGGCTACACCTTC

abundance: few
j_gene: TRBJ1-4
v_gene: TRBV30
d_gene: -
CDR3aa: CAWSLTTTNEKLFF
CDR3nt: TGTGCCTGGAGTCTGACAACAACTAATGAAAAACTGTTTTTT

abundance: few
j_gene: TRBJ2-2
v_gene: TRBV10-2
d_gene: -
CDR3aa: CAGSSGQGGTGELFF
CDR3nt: TGCGCCGGATCTAGTGGGCAGGGGGGAACCGGGGAGCTGTTTTTT

abundance: -
j_gene: TRBJ2-1
v_gene: TRBV6-1
d_gene: TRBD2
CDR3aa: CATRSWAGVNEQFF
CDR3nt: TGTGCCACAAGGAGTTGGGCGGGGGTTAATGAGCAGTTCTTC

abundance: -
j_gene: TRBJ2-7
v_gene: TRBV6-1
d_gene: TRBD2
CDR3aa: CASLWGGTSDEQYF
CDR3nt: TGTGCCAGCCTCTGGGGGGGTACTTCGGACGAGCAGTACTTC

abundance: few
j_gene: TRBJ2-3
v_gene: TRBV5-1
d_gene: TRBD1
CDR3aa: CASSPRTGWADTQYF
CDR3nt: TGCGCCAGCAGCCCCCGGACAGGGTGGGCAGATACGCAGTATTTT

abundance: -
j_gene: TRBJ1-4
v_gene: TRBV6-1
d_gene: TRBD1
CDR3aa: CASSEGQGFPFDEKLFF
CDR3nt: TGTGCCAGCAGTGAGGGACAGGGGTTCCCATTCGATGAAAAACTGTTTTTT

abundance: -
j_gene: TRBJ2-5
v_gene: TRBV6-1
d_gene: TRBD1
CDR3aa: CASSARTGGPKEETQYF
CDR3nt: TGTGCCAGCAGTGCACGGACAGGTGGCCCCAAGGAAGAGACCCAGTACTTC

abundance: few
j_gene: TRBJ1-6
v_gene: TRBV19
d_gene: TRBD1
CDR3aa: CASSTSGRGSNSPLHF
CDR3nt: TGTGCCAGCAGTACCAGTGGCAGGGGGTCGAATTCACCCCTCCACTTT

abundance: -
j_gene: TRBJ2-7
v_gene: TRBV6-5
d_gene: -
CDR3aa: CASRRPGSYEQYF
CDR3nt: TGTGCCAGCAGAAGGCCGGGCTCCTACGAGCAGTACTTC

abundance: few
j_gene: TRBJ1-1
v_gene: TRBV19
d_gene: -
CDR3aa: CASSIGRGNTEAFF
CDR3nt: TGTGCCAGTAGTATCGGCAGGGGAAACACTGAAGCTTTCTTT

abundance: -
j_gene: TRBJ2-3
v_gene: TRBV5-4
d_gene: -
CDR3aa: CASSLGTPELADTQYF
CDR3nt: TGTGCCAGCAGCCTAGGGACTCCGGAGTTGGCCGATACGCAGTATTTT

abundance: -
j_gene: TRBJ1-4
v_gene: TRBV2
d_gene: -
CDR3aa: CASSRSRNEKLFF
CDR3nt: TGTGCCAGCAGCCGCTCCAGAAATGAAAAACTGTTTTTT

abundance: -
j_gene: TRBJ2-3
v_gene: TRBV5-1
d_gene: TRBD2
CDR3aa: CASLKSGGEYTDTQYF
CDR3nt: TGCGCCAGCTTAAAATCGGGGGGAGAATACACAGATACGCAGTATTTT

abundance: -
j_gene: TRBJ1-2
v_gene: TRBV5-1
d_gene: TRBD1
CDR3aa: CASSLRGLNYGYTF
CDR3nt: TGCGCCAGCAGCTTGAGGGGGCTCAACTATGGCTACACCTTC

abundance: -
j_gene: TRBJ2-7
v_gene: TRBV5-4
d_gene: -
CDR3aa: CASSFQGSYEQYF
CDR3nt: TGTGCCAGCAGCTTCCAGGGCAGCTACGAGCAGTACTTC

abundance: -
j_gene: TRBJ2-1
v_gene: TRBV7-9
d_gene: TRBD1
CDR3aa: CASSSSLGTGGHEQFF
CDR3nt: TGTGCCAGCAGCTCGTCCCTCGGGACAGGGGGTCATGAGCAGTTCTTC

abundance: -
j_gene: TRBJ1-1
v_gene: TRBV9
d_gene: TRBD1
CDR3aa: CASSAIPGTATEAFF
CDR3nt: TGTGCCAGCAGCGCTATCCCCGGGACAGCCACTGAAGCTTTCTTT

abundance: few
j_gene: TRBJ1-4
v_gene: TRBV9
d_gene: TRBD1
CDR3aa: CASSTQGENEKLFF
CDR3nt: TGTGCCAGCAGCACTCAGGGGGAGAATGAAAAACTGTTTTTT

abundance: -
j_gene: TRBJ1-1
v_gene: TRBV4-1
d_gene: -
CDR3aa: CASSHVQTNTEAFF
CDR3nt: TGCGCCAGCAGCCATGTACAGACCAACACTGAAGCTTTCTTT

abundance: few
j_gene: TRBJ1-6
v_gene: TRBV6-5
d_gene: TRBD1
CDR3aa: CASQITGGHDSPLHF
CDR3nt: TGTGCCAGCCAAATCACAGGGGGGCATGATTCACCCCTCCACTTT

abundance: -
j_gene: TRBJ2-7
v_gene: TRBV5-3
d_gene: TRBD1
CDR3aa: CARRTDRGYEQYF
CDR3nt: TGTGCCAGAAGGACGGACAGGGGTTACGAGCAGTACTTC

abundance: few
j_gene: TRBJ2-3
v_gene: TRBV4-2
d_gene: -
CDR3aa: CASSGGRIRDTQYF
CDR3nt: TGTGCCAGCAGCGGGGGCAGAATTCGAGATACGCAGTATTTT

abundance: -
j_gene: TRBJ1-6
v_gene: TRBV7-6
d_gene: -
CDR3aa: CASSPGQPGSPLHF
CDR3nt: TGTGCCAGCAGCCCGGGACAACCTGGCTCACCCCTCCACTTT

abundance: few
j_gene: TRBJ2-6
v_gene: TRBV5-1
d_gene: -
CDR3aa: CASSFRGLGANVLTF
CDR3nt: TGCGCCAGCAGCTTCAGGGGCCTAGGGGCCAACGTCCTGACTTTC

abundance: few
j_gene: TRBJ1-3
v_gene: TRBV14
d_gene: -
CDR3aa: CASSPRIRAGNTIYF
CDR3nt: TGTGCCAGCAGTCCAAGAATCAGGGCTGGAAACACCATATATTTT

abundance: -
j_gene: TRBJ1-1
v_gene: TRBV6-5
d_gene: -
CDR3aa: CASSYLRNTEAFF
CDR3nt: TGTGCCAGCAGTTACCTCAGGAACACTGAAGCTTTCTTT

abundance: -
j_gene: TRBJ2-5
v_gene: TRBV7-2
d_gene: TRBD2
CDR3aa: CASFRMSAGGLATQYF
CDR3nt: TGTGCCAGCTTCCGGATGTCGGCGGGGGGGCTCGCGACCCAGTACTTC

abundance: -
j_gene: TRBJ1-6
v_gene: TRBV6-1
d_gene: -
CDR3aa: CASSPSSYNSPLHF
CDR3nt: TGTGCCAGCAGTCCTAGCTCCTATAATTCACCCCTCCACTTT

abundance: -
j_gene: TRBJ1-2
v_gene: TRBV30
d_gene: TRBD1
CDR3aa: CAWSRDRGGSGYTF
CDR3nt: TGTGCCTGGTCCCGGGACAGGGGTGGATCTGGCTACACCTTC

abundance: -
j_gene: TRBJ1-1
v_gene: TRBV5-1
d_gene: TRBD1
CDR3aa: CASKKTLGQGNRMNTEAFF
CDR3nt: TGCGCCAGCAAAAAAACACTAGGACAGGGTAATCGGATGAACACTGAAGCTTTCTTT

abundance: -
j_gene: TRBJ2-3
v_gene: TRBV20-1
d_gene: -
CDR3aa: CSASFTNTQYF
CDR3nt: TGCAGTGCTAGTTTTACTAATACGCAGTATTTT

abundance: -
j_gene: TRBJ1-5
v_gene: TRBV5-6
d_gene: -
CDR3aa: CASSLDGHPQPQHF
CDR3nt: TGTGCCAGCAGCTTGGACGGACATCCTCAGCCCCAGCATTTT

abundance: -
j_gene: TRBJ2-5
v_gene: TRBV5-1
d_gene: -
CDR3aa: CASSLRPGIGETQYF
CDR3nt: TGCGCCAGCAGCTTGCGGCCGGGGATCGGAGAGACCCAGTACTTC

abundance: -
j_gene: TRBJ1-1
v_gene: TRBV7-2
d_gene: -
CDR3aa: CASSRERDTEAFF
CDR3nt: TGTGCCAGCAGTAGGGAGAGGGACACTGAAGCTTTCTTT

abundance: -
j_gene: TRBJ2-5
v_gene: TRBV5-6
d_gene: -
CDR3aa: CASSSRGRQETQYF
CDR3nt: TGTGCCAGCAGCTCCCGGGGGAGGCAAGAGACCCAGTACTTC

abundance: -
j_gene: TRBJ2-3
v_gene: TRBV27
d_gene: -
CDR3aa: CASSLGGSRTDTQYF
CDR3nt: TGTGCCAGCAGTTTAGGAGGGTCCCGCACAGATACGCAGTATTTT